Following are 12 T cell receptor beta chains from one sample sequenced in a study of T cell changes during pregnancy in multiple sclerosis. Using immunoSEQ multiplex PCR, the repertoire was profiled, and TCRdb retains in-frame clones only, with some absent. The sample consists of fewer than 95,000 clones, 90% to 95% of them appearing once. The source was peripheral blood, collected in the third trimester of pregnancy. The receptors derive from a female donor with multiple sclerosis, enrolled in a pregnancy study.

The chain uses TRBV10-3 and TRBJ2-1, with D possibly matching TRBD2 (5 bases). CDR1 and CDR2 (germline): ENHRY, SYGVKD. There are 13 residues in the CDR3. V lost 5 bases, J lost 7 bases, and 12 bases lay in between. DNA of the CDR3: TGTGCCATCAGTATGGACTCCCCGAATGAGCAGTTCTTC. This encodes CAISMDSPNEQFF.

The V call is TRBV5-1, the J call TRBJ2-1, with D possibly TRBD2 on 5 matching bases. The CDR3 is 15 residues long. From germline, CDR1 is SGHRS and CDR2 YFSETQ. V dropped 5 bases and J dropped 4 bases, with 16 bases sitting between them. DNA for the CDR3: TGCGCCAGCAGTTCCGGGGAGTCGAGGTACAATGAGCAGTTCTTC. Protein product: CASSSGESRYNEQFF.

This chain links TRBV7-9 with TRBJ2-3; 7 nucleotides line up with TRBD1. Germline trimming cut 7 bases from V and 3 bases from J; bases unmatched to any gene: 13. CDR3 length: 16 amino acids. Per the germline V gene, CDR1 is SEHNR and CDR2 is FQNEAQ (reference sequence). CDR3 in amino acids: CASTVTMTGTTDTQYF. The CDR3, as DNA: TGTGCCAGCACCGTCACCATGACAGGGACAACAGATACGCAGTATTTT.

The gene calls are TRBV29-1 and TRBJ2-7, with 9 bases lining up with TRBD1. This CDR3 has 13 amino acids. Germline V gives CDR1 SQVTM, CDR2 ANQGSEA. CDR3 nucleotide sequence: TGCAGTGCTGAGGACAGGGGCTCCTACGAGCAGTACTTC. This gives the protein CSAEDRGSYEQYF.

This chain links TRBV10-3 with TRBJ2-1; 9 bases map to TRBD2. V lost 7 bases and J lost 8; bases outside the gene matches: 12. The CDR3 sequence is 15 residues long. Germline V gives CDR1 ENHRY, CDR2 SYGVKD. CDR3 in amino acids: CAIKEAGGPLDEQFF. Written as DNA, the CDR3 is TGTGCCATCAAAGAGGCGGGAGGGCCCTTAGATGAGCAGTTCTTC.

The genes are TRBV7-9 and TRBJ2-1; possibly TRBD1 for D (6 bases). Trimming took off 5 bases at V and 3 bases at J, with 17 bases between the two ends. The CDR3 runs 16 residues. Looked up from germline, CDR1 is SEHNR and CDR2 is FQNEAQ (reference sequence). The DNA of the CDR3 is TGTGCCAGCAGCCCCGCCGGGACAAGCTACTACAATGAGCAGTTCTTC. Translation: CASSPAGTSYYNEQFF.

The gene calls are TRBV6-5 and TRBJ2-1; 8 nucleotides agree with TRBD2. V shed 2 bases and J 7 bases; nucleotides not matched to a gene: 1. Germline V gives CDR1 MNHEY, CDR2 SVGAGI. This CDR3 comprises 13 residues. The CDR3 coding sequence is TGTGCCAGCAGTTACCGCGGGAGGAATGAGCAGTTCTTC. Its translation is CASSYRGRNEQFF.

The rearrangement joins TRBV2 to TRBJ2-1, with TRBD2 matching 7 bases. Germline CDR1 is SNHLY and CDR2 is FYNNEI. Unmatched junction bases numbered 12, after V lost 1 base and J lost 6 bases. The CDR3 totals 17 residues. CDR3 protein: CASSEGLAATLSNEQFF. The CDR3, as DNA: TGTGCCAGCAGTGAAGGGCTAGCGGCCACACTTTCCAATGAGCAGTTCTTC.

This rearrangement joins TRBV15 to TRBJ2-7, with a tentative D call TRBD1 (6 bases). The V gene's germline CDR1 is LNHNV and CDR2 YYDKDF (reference sequence). The CDR3 is 16 residues long. V lost 2 bases to trimming and J lost 4 bases, with 18 bases between them. The CDR3, as DNA: TGTGCCACCAGCAGACTCCGGGACACAGGTTTATACGAGCAGTACTTC. It translates to CATSRLRDTGLYEQYF.

This clone was found many times. The chain links TRBV6-4 to TRBJ1-5, with D perhaps matching TRBD1 (5 bases). V lost 2 bases, J lost 6 bases, and 8 bases lay in between. CDR1 and CDR2 from the germline V gene are MRHNA and SNTAGT. The CDR3 runs to 13 residues. The CDR3 sequence: CASSDRGGQPQHF. As DNA, the CDR3 is TGTGCCAGCAGTGACAGGGGAGGTCAGCCCCAGCATTTT.

CDR3 in amino acids: CASSVGTGGYNEQFF. CDR3 in DNA: TGCGCCAGCAGCGTCGGGACAGGGGGTTACAATGAGCAGTTCTTC. V and J are TRBV5-1 and TRBJ2-1; TRBD1 matches at 11 bases. This CDR3 region has 15 residues. Per germline, CDR1 SGHRS and CDR2 YFSETQ. V was pared by 4 bases and J by 4 bases, with 4 bases of the junction left unmatched.

The genes are TRBV19 and TRBJ2-7, with a weak D call TRBD2 (6 bases). This CDR3 is 14 amino acids long. CDR1 LNHDA and CDR2 SQIVND come from the germline V gene (reference sequence). The germline V and J ends were trimmed by 6 bases and 2 bases, with 14 bases remaining between them. CDR3 DNA: TGTGCCAGTAGCTTCACGTGGGAGGCCTACGAGCAGTACTTC. Translation: CASSFTWEAYEQYF.